This is a list of T cell receptor beta chains from one sample in a study of blood T cell repertoires in COVID-19. The assay was immunoSEQ multiplex PCR, and TCRdb's table has in-frame clones only and misses some. This sample has a few hundred thousand clones, with approximately 79% found just once. The sample comprised PBMCs or T cells enriched from blood (not recorded which). The source of these receptors is a man aged 30-40 years with acute COVID-19. Both conserved end residues are part of each CDR3. The D gene is left open where the match is weak. Clone size, where shown, is once, few, many, or a class for clones that have expanded.

TRBD2	TRBV3-1/TRBV3-2	TRBJ2-3	-	TGTGCCAGCAGCCAAGATCTGGCGGGAGGGCAGTATTTT	CASSQDLAGGQYF
-	TRBV27	TRBJ2-3	-	TGTGCCAGCAGTTTAAACCGGGACTCGAACACAGATACGCAGTATTTT	CASSLNRDSNTDTQYF
-	TRBV27	TRBJ1-6	-	TGTGCCAGCACCACCCAGGGATCGAAGCATTCACCCCTCCACTTT	CASTTQGSKHSPLHF
TRBD2	TRBV4-2	TRBJ2-1	-	TGTGCCAGCAGCCAGAGGTCCGGTACTAGCGGGTTCTTTGAGCAGTTCTTC	CASSQRSGTSGFFEQFF
-	TRBV5-6	TRBJ1-2	-	TGTGCCAGCACTCAGGGTGGCAGCGACTATGGCTACACCTTC	CASTQGGSDYGYTF
TRBD2	TRBV9	TRBJ2-1	-	TGTGCCAGCAGCGAAGGACTAGCGGGAGGGCCTCATGAGCAGTTCTTC	CASSEGLAGGPHEQFF
TRBD2	TRBV5-4	TRBJ2-5	-	TGTGCCAGCAGCTTGGAGGTGGTAGCGGGAGTCTTAGAGACCCAGTACTTC	CASSLEVVAGVLETQYF
-	TRBV27	TRBJ1-2	-	TGTGCCAGCAGTTTCCAGGGTGGTGGCTACACCTTC	CASSFQGGGYTF
TRBD2	TRBV27	TRBJ2-5	-	TGTGCCAGCAGTCCCGGAGCGGGGGGCGCTTGGGGGGAGACCCAGTACTTC	CASSPGAGGAWGETQYF
-	TRBV19	TRBJ1-4	few	TGTGCCAGTAGGGAACAGATTAATGAAAAACTGTTTTTT	CASREQINEKLFF
-	TRBV6-2/TRBV6-3	TRBJ1-2	once	TGTGCCAGCAGTTACTCGGGCAGTAACTATGGCTACACCTTC	CASSYSGSNYGYTF
TRBD2	TRBV28	TRBJ2-2	-	TGTGCCAGCAGCCAACTAGCGGTCCCCGGGGAGCTGTTTTTT	CASSQLAVPGELFF
TRBD1	TRBV19	TRBJ1-6	-	TGTGCCAGTAGTTCCGGGACAGATAATTCACCCCTCCACTTT	CASSSGTDNSPLHF
-	TRBV24-1	TRBJ1-2	-	TGTGCCACCAGTGCCAGGAACCCATCTGGCTACACCTTC	CATSARNPSGYTF
TRBD1	TRBV5-1	TRBJ2-5	few	TGTGCCAGCAGCCCCTCTCCGGGACAGGGAGGGGAGACCCAGTACTTC	CASSPSPGQGGETQYF
TRBD1	TRBV5-1	TRBJ1-1	-	TGCGCCAGCAGCTTTGGGGGGACAGCTTCTGAAGCTTTCTTT	CASSFGGTASEAFF
-	TRBV5-8	TRBJ1-1	once	TGTGCCAGCAAGGGTTACATCTTCAGGGAGGACACTGAAGCTTTCTTT	CASKGYIFREDTEAFF
TRBD1	TRBV14	TRBJ2-2	-	TGTGCCAGCAGCCAAGATCAGACAGGGGCCGGGGAGCTGTTTTTT	CASSQDQTGAGELFF
-	TRBV10-3	TRBJ1-5	-	TGTGCCATCAGCGACCGACGGGACAATCAGCCCCAGCATTTT	CAISDRRDNQPQHF
-	TRBV28	TRBJ1-1	-	TGTGCCAGCAGTTTATTACAGAACACTGAAGCTTTCTTT	CASSLLQNTEAFF
TRBD2	TRBV9	TRBJ2-5	-	TGTGCCAGCAGCGTAGATGGTAGCGGGAGGTGGGAGACCCAGTACTTC	CASSVDGSGRWETQYF
-	TRBV6-5	TRBJ1-4	-	TGTGCCAGCAGTCCCGTTTCGGGGGAAAAACTGTTTTTT	CASSPVSGEKLFF
TRBD1	TRBV6-1	TRBJ1-3	-	TGTGCCAGCAGTGCACACCGACAGGGGGAGCTCGGAAACACCATATATTTT	CASSAHRQGELGNTIYF